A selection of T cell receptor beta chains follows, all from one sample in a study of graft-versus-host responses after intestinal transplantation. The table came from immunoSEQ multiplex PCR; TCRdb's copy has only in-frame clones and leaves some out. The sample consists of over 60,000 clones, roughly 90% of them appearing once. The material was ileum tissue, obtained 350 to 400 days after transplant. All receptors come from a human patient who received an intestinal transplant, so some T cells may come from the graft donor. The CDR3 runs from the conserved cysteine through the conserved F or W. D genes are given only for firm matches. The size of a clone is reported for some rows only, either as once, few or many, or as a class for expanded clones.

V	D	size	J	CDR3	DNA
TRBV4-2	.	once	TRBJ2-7	CASSNGVAPDYEQYF	TGTGCCAGCAGCAACGGGGTAGCTCCAGATTACGAGCAGTACTTC
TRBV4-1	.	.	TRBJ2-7	CASSPRTTNSYEQYF	TGCGCCAGCAGCCCCAGGACTACTAACTCCTACGAGCAGTACTTC
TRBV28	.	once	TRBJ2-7	CASSFRDRPYEQYF	TGTGCCAGCAGTTTTAGAGACAGACCCTACGAGCAGTACTTC
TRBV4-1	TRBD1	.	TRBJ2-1	CASSQAGTGGDEQFF	TGCGCCAGCAGCCAAGCCGGCACAGGGGGCGATGAGCAGTTCTTC
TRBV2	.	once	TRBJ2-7	CASSEERDTSYYEQYF	TGTGCCAGCAGTGAGGAGCGGGACACTTCATACTACGAGCAGTACTTC
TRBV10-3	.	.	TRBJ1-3	CAISVRTSSGNTIYF	TGTGCCATCAGTGTCCGAACTTCCTCTGGAAACACCATATATTTT
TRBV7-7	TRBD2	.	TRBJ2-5	CASSLRSVHGLAGVGRETQYF	TGTGCCAGCAGCTTAAGGTCCGTACACGGACTAGCGGGGGTAGGGCGGGAGACCCAGTACTTC
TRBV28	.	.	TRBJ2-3	CASSSRGADTQYF	TGTGCCAGCAGTAGCCGGGGAGCAGATACGCAGTATTTT
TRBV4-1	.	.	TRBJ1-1	CASSLRPGQGYGAEAFF	TGCGCCAGCAGCCTCCGCCCGGGGCAGGGGTATGGGGCTGAAGCTTTCTTT
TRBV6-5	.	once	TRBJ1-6	CASTEPGESSPLHF	TGTGCCAGCACCGAGCCAGGGGAATCATCACCCCTCCACTTT
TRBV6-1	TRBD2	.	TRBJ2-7	CASSEEVAGSYEQYF	TGTGCCAGCAGTGAAGAGGTAGCGGGTTCCTACGAGCAGTACTTC
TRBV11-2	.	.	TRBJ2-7	CASSAGGAFSSYEQYF	TGTGCCAGCAGCGCGGGTGGGGCCTTCTCCTCCTACGAGCAGTACTTC
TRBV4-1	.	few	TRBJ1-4	CASSQEGSILGEKLFF	TGCGCCAGCAGCCAAGAGGGCAGCATATTGGGTGAAAAACTGTTTTTT
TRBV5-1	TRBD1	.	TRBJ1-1	CASSFATGANPEAFF	TGCGCCAGCAGCTTCGCAACAGGGGCAAATCCTGAAGCTTTCTTT
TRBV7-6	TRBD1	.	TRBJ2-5	CASSKDRSKTQYF	TGTGCCAGCAGCAAGGACAGGTCCAAGACCCAGTACTTC
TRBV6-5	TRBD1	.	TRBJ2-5	CASSYSGRGRETQYF	TGTGCCAGCAGTTACTCGGGCAGGGGGCGGGAGACCCAGTACTTC
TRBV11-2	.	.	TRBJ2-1	CASSPDPLSYNEQFF	TGTGCCAGCAGCCCAGATCCGCTCTCCTACAATGAGCAGTTCTTC
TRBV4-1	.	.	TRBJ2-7	CASSQSTSYEQYF	TGCGCCAGCAGTCAATCGACGTCCTACGAGCAGTACTTC
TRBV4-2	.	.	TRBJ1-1	CASSHPTGNTEAFF	TGTGCCAGCAGCCACCCTACAGGCAACACTGAAGCTTTCTTT
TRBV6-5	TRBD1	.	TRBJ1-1	CASSYNDRDAFF	TGTGCCAGCAGTTACAACGACAGGGATGCTTTCTTT
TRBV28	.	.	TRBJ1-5	CASSLGASQPQHF	TGTGCCAGCAGCCTAGGCGCGAGTCAGCCCCAGCATTTT
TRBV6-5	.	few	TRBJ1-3	CASRSQVSGNTIYF	TGTGCCAGCAGATCACAGGTCTCTGGAAACACCATATATTTT
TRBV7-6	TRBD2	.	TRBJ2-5	CASSPLAGDLAQYF	TGTGCCAGCAGCCCACTAGCGGGAGACCTGGCCCAGTACTTC
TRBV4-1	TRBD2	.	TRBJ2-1	CASSQQLADGNNEQFF	TGCGCCAGCAGCCAGCAACTAGCGGATGGAAATAATGAGCAGTTCTTC
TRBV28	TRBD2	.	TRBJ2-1	CASSSDRTSGRNEQFF	TGTGCCAGCAGTTCCGACAGGACTAGCGGGAGAAATGAGCAGTTCTTC
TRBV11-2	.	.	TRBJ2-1	CASSLVGRAPYNEQFF	TGTGCCAGCAGCTTAGTTGGTAGGGCCCCCTACAATGAGCAGTTCTTC
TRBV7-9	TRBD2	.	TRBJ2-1	CASNPWTSGGNEQFF	TGTGCCAGCAACCCCTGGACTAGCGGGGGGAATGAGCAGTTCTTC
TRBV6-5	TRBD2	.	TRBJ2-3	CASSSLGTSGADTQYF	TGTGCCAGCAGTTCGCTAGGAACTAGCGGGGCAGATACGCAGTATTTT
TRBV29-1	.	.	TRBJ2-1	CSVEGQAPPYNEQFF	TGCAGCGTTGAAGGGCAGGCGCCTCCCTACAATGAGCAGTTCTTC
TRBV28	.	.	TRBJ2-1	CASSLGQGGDEQFF	TGTGCCAGCAGTTTAGGGCAGGGAGGAGATGAGCAGTTCTTC
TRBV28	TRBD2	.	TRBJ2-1	CASSLSGLAPNEQFF	TGTGCCAGCAGTTTAAGTGGACTAGCCCCCAATGAGCAGTTCTTC
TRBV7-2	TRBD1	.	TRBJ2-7	CASTRTRDRSYEQYF	TGTGCCAGCACCCGAACCCGGGACAGAAGTTACGAGCAGTACTTC
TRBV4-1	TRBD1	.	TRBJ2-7	CASSQATGQGTYEQYF	TGCGCCAGCAGCCAAGCAACCGGACAGGGGACCTACGAGCAGTACTTC
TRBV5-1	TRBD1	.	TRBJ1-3	CASSIGQGSGNTIYF	TGCGCCAGCAGCATAGGACAGGGCTCTGGAAACACCATATATTTT
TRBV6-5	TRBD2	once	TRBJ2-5	CASRLSGGAQETQYF	TGTGCCAGCCGCCTTAGCGGGGGGGCACAAGAGACCCAGTACTTC
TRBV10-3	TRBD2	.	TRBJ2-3	CAISEGLAGSTDTQYF	TGTGCCATCAGTGAGGGACTAGCGGGAAGCACAGATACGCAGTATTTT
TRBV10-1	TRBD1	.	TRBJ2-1	CAILPDRDVYNEQFF	TGCGCCATCCTTCCGGACAGGGACGTCTACAATGAGCAGTTCTTC
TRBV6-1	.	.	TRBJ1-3	CASSEWGRLSGNTIYF	TGTGCCAGCAGTGAATGGGGTAGGCTATCTGGAAACACCATATATTTT
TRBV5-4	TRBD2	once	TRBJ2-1	CASSLAVTGGDEQFF	TGTGCCAGCAGCTTGGCCGTGACGGGGGGGGATGAGCAGTTCTTC
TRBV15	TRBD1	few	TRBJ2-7	CATSRDQDRVYEQYF	TGTGCCACCAGCAGAGACCAGGACAGGGTCTACGAGCAGTACTTC
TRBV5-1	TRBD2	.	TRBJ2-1	CASSAGLAGNNEQFF	TGCGCCAGCTCAGCTGGACTAGCGGGGAATAATGAGCAGTTCTTC
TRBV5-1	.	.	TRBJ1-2	CASSSTKYYGYTF	TGCGCCAGCAGCTCAACAAAATACTATGGCTACACCTTC
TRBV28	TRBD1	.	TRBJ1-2	CASSSTDRGRYGYTF	TGTGCCAGCAGTTCGACGGACAGGGGCAGGTATGGCTACACCTTC
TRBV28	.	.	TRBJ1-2	CASSLAPNYGYTF	TGTGCCAGCAGTTTAGCACCTAACTATGGCTACACCTTC
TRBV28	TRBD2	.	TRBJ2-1	CASSFLAGGPNEQFF	TGTGCCAGCAGTTTCTTAGCGGGAGGACCTAATGAGCAGTTCTTC
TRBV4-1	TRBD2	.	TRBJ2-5	CASSQDRTSGSETQYF	TGCGCCAGCAGCCAAGACAGGACTAGCGGGAGTGAGACCCAGTACTTC
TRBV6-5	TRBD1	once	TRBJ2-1	CASSQDREIYNEQFF	TGTGCCAGCAGTCAGGACAGGGAGATTTACAATGAGCAGTTCTTC
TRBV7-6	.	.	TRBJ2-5	CASSLVGDQETQYF	TGTGCCAGCAGCTTAGTCGGGGACCAAGAGACCCAGTACTTC
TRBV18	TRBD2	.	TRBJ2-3	CASSRAGVTLTTDTQYF	TGTGCCAGCTCACGAGCGGGAGTCACCCTGACCACAGATACGCAGTATTTT
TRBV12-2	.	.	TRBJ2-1	CASRLVPQGFF	TGTGCAAGTCGCTTAGTGCCCCAAGGGTTCTTC
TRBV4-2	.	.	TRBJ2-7	CASSQEGTLTYEQYF	TGTGCCAGCAGCCAAGAAGGGACTCTCACCTACGAGCAGTACTTC
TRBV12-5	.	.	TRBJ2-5	CASEFGTTARETQYF	TGTGCTAGTGAATTTGGTACGACGGCGCGAGAGACCCAGTACTTC
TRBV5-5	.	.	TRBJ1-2	CASSNRDTLIAGYTF	TGTGCCAGCAGCAACCGGGACACCCTCATCGCGGGCTACACCTTC
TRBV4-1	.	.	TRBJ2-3	CASSQERRGASDTQYF	TGCGCCAGCAGCCAAGAAAGGAGGGGCGCCTCAGATACGCAGTATTTT
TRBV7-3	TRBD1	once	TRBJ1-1	CASSLYRGRTEAFF	TGTGCCAGCAGCCTCTACAGGGGGCGGACTGAAGCTTTCTTT
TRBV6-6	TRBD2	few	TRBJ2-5	CASSLSSGGTQETQYF	TGTGCCAGCAGTCTGTCTAGCGGGGGGACCCAAGAGACCCAGTACTTC
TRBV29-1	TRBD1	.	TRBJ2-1	CSVGTVLSYNEQFF	TGCAGCGTAGGGACAGTCCTCTCCTACAATGAGCAGTTCTTC
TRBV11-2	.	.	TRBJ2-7	CASSLSRVHEQYF	TGTGCCAGCAGCTTAAGTAGGGTCCACGAGCAGTACTTC